Sequencing of this T cell receptor (beta chain) was carried out in a study of CD8+CD57+ T cells in acquired aplastic anemia. The wider study: Sorted CD4+ and CD8+ cells gave a mean 3.2 ug DNA, range roughly 0.19 to 30 ug.

This CDR3 contains 12 residues. Germline V gives CDR1 SQVTM, CDR2 ANQGSEA. Trimming stripped 6 bases from V and 0 bases from J, with 7 bases between. The use of genomic DNA as template underpinned the TCR beta VDJ and CDR3 profiling. TCRdb fed the reads into MiXCR, producing one record per CDR3 protein. The sample has about 58,000 distinct CDR3 sequences, about 56% seen once; the top ten hold 15% to 20%. Whole-study results and caveats: No significant difference in CD8+ Simpson's diversity was found between patients and controls.

This clonotype was counted ten times or more. The antigen is not known. An expansion of CD8+CD57+ cells by flow cytometry had been shown in patients chosen for sequencing. Receipt of therapy had not occurred in any patient by the time of blood sampling. The sample taken for sequencing was sorted CD4+, CD8+, or CD8+CD57+ T cells (not recorded which) from PBMCs. The origin of this receptor is a human donor with aplastic anemia. The chain links TRBV29-1 to TRBJ2-3, with D unresolved. The CDR3 protein is CSVPASTDTQYF. CDR3 nucleotides: TGCAGCGTCCCGGCTAGCACAGATACGCAGTATTTT.